This note documents a single T cell receptor (beta chain) sequence. Its specificity is not known. This record belongs to a study of T cells expressing NK-cell markers. About the research overall: HCMV seropositivity characterized most of the eight sequenced donors, and seronegativity one. Study-wide results and caveats: Also leading the CD3+CD56-NKG2C+ fraction in a few donors were these clonotypes.

The CDR3 length is 14 residues. Germline V gene sequence: CDR1 SEHNR, CDR2 FQNEAQ (reference sequence). With UMIs, 5'RACE template switching was used to make TCR beta cDNA. After re-calling the 5' RACE reads, TCRdb lists one entry per CDR3 protein, DNA absent. Seen in this sample are tens of thousands of distinct CDR3 sequences; the ten most common clones hold roughly three fifths. The chain couples TRBV7-9 to TRBJ2-1. This clonotype originated in a woman between 18 and 75 years old in good health. Sequenced material: blood T cells: a sorted CD56 or NKG2C T cell subset, CD4+ or CD8+ T cells, or bulk PBMC T cells (not recorded which). CDR3 loop: CASIRASGLDEQFF.